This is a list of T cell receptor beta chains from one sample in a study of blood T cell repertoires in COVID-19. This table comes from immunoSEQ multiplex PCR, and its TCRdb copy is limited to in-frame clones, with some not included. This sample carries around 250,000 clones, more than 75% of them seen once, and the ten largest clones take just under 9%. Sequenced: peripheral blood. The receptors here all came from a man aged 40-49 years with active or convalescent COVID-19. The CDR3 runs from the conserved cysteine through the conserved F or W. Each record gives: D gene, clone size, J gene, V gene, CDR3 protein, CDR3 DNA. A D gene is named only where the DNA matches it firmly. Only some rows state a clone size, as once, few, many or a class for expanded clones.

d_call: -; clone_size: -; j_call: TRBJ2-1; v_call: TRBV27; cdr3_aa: CASSLGGSSYNEQFF; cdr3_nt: TGTGCCAGCAGTTTAGGAGGAAGCTCCTACAATGAGCAGTTCTTC
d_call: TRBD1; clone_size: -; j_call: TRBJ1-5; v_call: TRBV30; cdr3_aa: CAWSSQGGQPQHF; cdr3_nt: TGTGCCTGGAGTAGCCAGGGGGGTCAGCCCCAGCATTTT
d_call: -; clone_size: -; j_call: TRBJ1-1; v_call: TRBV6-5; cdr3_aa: CASSYSGGGPVGGAFF; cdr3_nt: TGTGCCAGCAGTTACTCTGGCGGGGGCCCCGTCGGGGGAGCTTTCTTT
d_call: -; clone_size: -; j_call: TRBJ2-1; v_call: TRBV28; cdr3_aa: CASSQTGINEQFF; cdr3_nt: TGTGCCAGCAGTCAAACAGGGATCAATGAGCAGTTCTTC
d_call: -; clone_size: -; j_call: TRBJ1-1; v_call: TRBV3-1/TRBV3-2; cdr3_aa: CASSQEQGIGTEAFF; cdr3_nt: TGTGCCAGCAGCCAAGAACAGGGTATCGGCACTGAAGCTTTCTTT
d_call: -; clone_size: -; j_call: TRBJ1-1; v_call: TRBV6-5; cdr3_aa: CASSYDPRGGNTEAFF; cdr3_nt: TGTGCCAGCAGTTACGATCCTAGAGGGGGGAACACTGAAGCTTTCTTT
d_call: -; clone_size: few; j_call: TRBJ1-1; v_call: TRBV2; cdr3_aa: CASSGRGRAFF; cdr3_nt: TGTGCCAGCAGTGGCAGGGGACGGGCTTTCTTT
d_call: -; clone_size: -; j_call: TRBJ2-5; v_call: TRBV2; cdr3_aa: CASSDDLGGLETQYF; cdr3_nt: TGTGCCAGCAGTGACGATCTAGGGGGTCTGGAGACCCAGTACTTC
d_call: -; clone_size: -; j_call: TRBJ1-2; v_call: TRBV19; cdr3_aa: CASKLRGTSGYTF; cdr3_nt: TGTGCCAGTAAGCTTCGGGGGACCAGCGGCTACACCTTC
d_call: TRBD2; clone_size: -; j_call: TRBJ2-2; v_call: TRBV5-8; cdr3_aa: CASSLALAGSGELFF; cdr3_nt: TGTGCCAGCAGCTTAGCTCTAGCGGGGTCCGGGGAGCTGTTTTTT
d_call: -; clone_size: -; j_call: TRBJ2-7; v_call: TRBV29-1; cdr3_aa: CSASDGGLHEQYF; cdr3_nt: TGCAGCGCCTCTGACGGGGGGCTCCACGAGCAGTACTTC
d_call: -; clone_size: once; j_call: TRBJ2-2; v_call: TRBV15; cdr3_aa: CATREANTGELFF; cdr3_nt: TGTGCCACCAGGGAGGCGAACACCGGGGAGCTGTTTTTT
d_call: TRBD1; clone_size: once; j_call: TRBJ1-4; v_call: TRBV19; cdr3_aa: CASSTLTGGQNEKLFF; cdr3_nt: TGTGCCAGTAGTACCTTAACAGGGGGACAAAATGAAAAACTGTTTTTT
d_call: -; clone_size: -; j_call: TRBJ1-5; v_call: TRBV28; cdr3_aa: CASSGQMWVASQPQHF; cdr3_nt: TGTGCCAGCAGTGGACAGATGTGGGTTGCCTCTCAGCCCCAGCATTTT
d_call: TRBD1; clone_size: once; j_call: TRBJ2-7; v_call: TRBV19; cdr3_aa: CASSAGQGYEQYF; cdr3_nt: TGTGCCAGTAGTGCGGGACAGGGTTACGAGCAGTACTTC
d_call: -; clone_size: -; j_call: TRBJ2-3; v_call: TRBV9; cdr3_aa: CASSVGFVGQSTDTQYF; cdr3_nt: TGTGCCAGCAGCGTAGGGTTCGTGGGGCAGTCCACAGATACGCAGTATTTT
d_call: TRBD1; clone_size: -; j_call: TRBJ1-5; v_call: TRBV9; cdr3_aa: CASSRSTGFNQPQHF; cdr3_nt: TGTGCCAGCAGCCGATCGACAGGGTTCAATCAGCCCCAGCATTTT
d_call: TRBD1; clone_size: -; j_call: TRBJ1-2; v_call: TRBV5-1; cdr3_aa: CASSSGFGTGEHYTF; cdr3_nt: TGCGCCAGCAGCTCAGGCTTCGGGACAGGGGAACACTACACCTTC
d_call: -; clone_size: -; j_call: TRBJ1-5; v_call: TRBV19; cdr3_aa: CASSSPGAANQPQHF; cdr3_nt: TGTGCCAGTAGCTCCCCTGGGGCAGCAAATCAGCCCCAGCATTTT
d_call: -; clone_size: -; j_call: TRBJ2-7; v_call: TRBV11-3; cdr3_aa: CASSRTDYEQYF; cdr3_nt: TGTGCCAGCAGCCGGACAGACTACGAGCAGTACTTC
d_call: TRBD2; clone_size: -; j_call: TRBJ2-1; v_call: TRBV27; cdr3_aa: CASSILAGGTYNEQFF; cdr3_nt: TGTGCCAGCAGTATACTAGCGGGAGGTACCTACAATGAGCAGTTCTTC
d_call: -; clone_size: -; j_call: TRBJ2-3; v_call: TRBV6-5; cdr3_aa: CASSWDWGDTQYF; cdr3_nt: TGTGCCAGCAGTTGGGACTGGGGGGATACGCAGTATTTT
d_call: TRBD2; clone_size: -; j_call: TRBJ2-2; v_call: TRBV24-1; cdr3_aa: CATSDPRERATGELFF; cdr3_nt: TGTGCCACCAGTGATCCGCGGGAGAGGGCTACCGGGGAGCTGTTTTTT
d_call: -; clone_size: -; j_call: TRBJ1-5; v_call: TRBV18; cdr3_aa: CASSPTTTGNNQPQHF; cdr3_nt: TGTGCCAGCTCACCTACTACAACAGGTAACAATCAGCCCCAGCATTTT
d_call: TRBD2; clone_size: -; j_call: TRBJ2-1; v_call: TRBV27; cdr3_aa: CASSFGLAGAYEQFF; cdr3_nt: TGTGCCAGCAGTTTCGGACTAGCGGGAGCCTATGAGCAGTTCTTC
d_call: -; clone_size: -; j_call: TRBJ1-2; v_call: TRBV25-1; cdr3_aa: CASSPAERYGYTF; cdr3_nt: TGTGCCAGCAGCCCCGCGGAGCGGTATGGCTACACCTTC